This TCR beta chain is from a study of blood T cell repertoires in COVID-19. Study context: Material from acute and convalescent COVID-19 was sourced from the United States, Italy and Spain.

Enrolled through a virtual design, the participants were between about 18 and 100 years of age and came from approximately 25 US areas. Profiled with immunoSEQ multiplex PCR; TCRdb holds only in-frame clones, not every one. The sample lists 260,000 or so clones, approximately 90% seen once, with 2% to 3% in the top ten. Trimming removed 6 bases at V and 4 bases at J, with 15 bases between. In germline, CDR1 is MDHEN, CDR2 SYDVKM. The CDR3 is 14 residues long. V gene TRBV28 combines with J gene TRBJ1-1; TRBD1 might be the D (6 bases). Sequenced material: PBMCs or T cells enriched from blood (not recorded which). The sequence derives from a woman in her 30s with acute COVID-19. CDR3 nucleotide sequence: TGTGCCAGCAGCCATCCTGACAGGCGCACTGAAGCTTTCTTT. It yields the protein CASSHPDRRTEAFF.